This T cell receptor beta chain was recovered during a study of blood T cell repertoires in COVID-19. The germline V gene has CDR1 MGHRA and CDR2 YSYEKL. Trimming shortened V by 1 base and J by 8 bases, and 20 bases separated the two germline ends. The CDR3 contains 16 residues. Generated by immunoSEQ multiplex PCR, the TCRdb table keeps only in-frame clones and is missing some. The sample has approximately 260,000 clones; more than 65% are singletons. This TCR came from a woman aged 40 to 50 with active or convalescent COVID-19. The chain combines TRBV4-1 with TRBJ1-2; D is possibly TRBD1 (6 bases). The sequencing input was peripheral blood. CDR3 residues: CASSQGATGISSGYTF. For the CDR3, the DNA is TGCGCCAGCAGCCAAGGTGCTACAGGGATATCCAGCGGCTACACCTTC.